This record concerns one T cell receptor beta chain sequence. Its antigen is unidentified. Primers included in the PCR were 60 Vbeta and 13 Jbeta primers. Assay used: immunoSEQ multiplex PCR; TCRdb lists only in-frame clones, some missing. The sample lists 120,000 or so clones; approximately 80% were seen once. This record belongs to a study of cytomegalovirus exposure and HLA in healthy donors. Whole-study findings and limits: Sequencing depth across donors, presence/absence analyses assumed, was roughly uniform. TCR beta V- and J-gene trimming was later associated with a missense DCLRE1C variant.

Specimen: PBMCs. This clonotype originated in a man aged 30 to 39 in good health and CMV-seropositive.

In nucleotides, the CDR3 is TGTGCCAGCAGCTTAGGCGCGGGGGGTGGCGAGCAGTACTTC. It translates to CASSLGAGGGEQYF. This chain uses TRBV13 with TRBJ2-7; 8 bases fit TRBD2. Germline lookup yields CDR1 PRHDT and CDR2 FYEKMQ (reference sequence). Losses at the gene ends were 0 bases for V and 6 bases for J; bases not matched to a gene: 4. The length of the CDR3 is 14 residues.